One sample yielded the 22 T cell receptor beta chains listed below, sequenced in a study of shared clonotypes between healthy human individuals. Method: immunoSEQ multiplex PCR; TCRdb's copy keeps in-frame clones and lacks some. This table holds 2 million to 3 million clones, roughly 93% found once. Sequenced: naive CD4+ T cells from PBMCs. Documented subset: CD45RA+ positively selected. These receptors were taken from a man aged 18 to 29 in good health. Some clones in this sample may be carry-over from other donors' samples.

The chain links TRBV5-1 to TRBJ2-7, with TRBD1 matching over 7 bases. Per the germline V gene, CDR1 is SGHRS and CDR2 is YFSETQ. V trimming: 5 bases; J trimming: 3 bases; junction bases outside the gene matches: 14. The CDR3 runs 16 residues. CDR3: CASSFLSETGIYEQYF. The CDR3 coding sequence is TGCGCCAGCAGTTTTTTATCCGAGACAGGGATCTACGAGCAGTACTTC.

This clone is a singleton in its sample. The rearrangement joins TRBV11-3 to TRBJ2-7; 8 positions agree with TRBD2. Germline CDR1 and CDR2: SGHNT and YENEEA. The CDR3 extends over 14 amino acids. With V trimmed by 0 bases and J by 3 bases, 1 base remained unmatched. The DNA for the CDR3 is TGTGCCAGCAGCTTAGACGGGACTAGCTACGAGCAGTACTTC. The encoded protein is CASSLDGTSYEQYF.

The chain couples TRBV5-4 to TRBJ1-2, with TRBD1 matching over 7 bases. Germline V gives CDR1 SGHNT, CDR2 YYREEE (reference sequence). The CDR3 is made up of 14 amino acids. Unmatched junction bases numbered 6, after V lost 1 base and J lost 6 bases. The CDR3 DNA follows: TGTGCCAGCAGCTTGTCAGGGACAGTTCATGGCTACACCTTC. This encodes CASSLSGTVHGYTF.

This sequence joins TRBV5-6 and TRBJ2-7; 7 bases agree with TRBD2. The CDR3 runs to 13 residues. The germline V gene encodes CDR1 SGHDT and CDR2 YYEEEE. V lost 0 bases and J lost 5; bases outside the gene matches: 2. CDR3 amino acids: CASSLGLADEQYF. In nucleotides, the CDR3 is TGTGCCAGCAGCTTGGGACTAGCCGACGAGCAGTACTTC.

V and J are TRBV15 and TRBJ2-3, with a weak D call TRBD2 (6 bases). From germline, CDR1 is LNHNV and CDR2 YYDKDF (reference sequence). V lost 4 bases, J lost 1 base, and 12 bases lay in between. This CDR3 contains 15 residues. The CDR3 spells CATSTGLFRTDTQYF. The CDR3, as DNA: TGTGCCACCAGCACGGGACTGTTCCGCACAGATACGCAGTATTTT.

The rearrangement joins TRBV19 to TRBJ2-2, with D perhaps assigned TRBD1 or TRBD2 (5 bases each). Deletions cut 8 bases from V and 4 bases from J, with 17 bases between. Germline-derived CDR1 and CDR2 are LNHDA and SQIVND (reference sequence). The CDR3 contains 15 residues. The CDR3 DNA is TGTGCCAGTCAATTCCGGGACCCCGGCACCGGGGAGCTGTTTTTT. Encoded protein: CASQFRDPGTGELFF.

The V call is TRBV5-8, the J call TRBJ1-3; no reliable D call. CDR3 size: 15 residues. Trimming took off 2 bases at V and 2 bases at J, with 11 bases between the two ends. CDR1 is SGHTS, CDR2 YDEGEE, per germline. CDR3 sequence (DNA): TGTGCCAGCAGCTTCCCACCGACCCCTGGAAACACCATATATTTT. This codes for CASSFPPTPGNTIYF.

In this sample, this clone turned up once. J is TRBJ2-5 and V is TRBV4-2; TRBD2 agrees at 7 bases. The DNA end is more similar to TRBJ2-7, so the J call may be wrong. CDR1 LGHNA and CDR2 YNFKEQ come from the germline V gene. CDR3 length: 15 amino acids. The CDR3 here is CASSQEGTTSYEQYF. CDR3 DNA sequence: TGTGCCAGCAGCCAAGAGGGGACTACCTCCTACGAGCAGTACTTC.

The chain joins TRBV6-1 to TRBJ2-3; 14 bases align to TRBD2. The V gene's germline CDR1 is MNHNS and CDR2 SASEGT. The V and J ends lost 4 bases and 3 bases, in that order; junction bases with no gene match: 12. CDR3 length: 19 amino acids. The DNA for the CDR3 is TGTGCCAGCAGTGGACCCGGACTAGCGGGAGGCCCCCCGACAGATACGCAGTATTTT. Amino acids: CASSGPGLAGGPPTDTQYF.

The chain recombines TRBV2 with TRBJ1-2; D is perhaps TRBD1 (6 bases). This CDR3 comprises 13 residues. Looked up from germline, CDR1 is SNHLY and CDR2 is FYNNEI. The V end was cut by 8 bases, the J end by 6 bases, with 16 bases between. The CDR3: CASSSEQGNGYTF. DNA of the CDR3: TGTGCCAGCTCGTCTGAACAGGGAAATGGCTACACCTTC.

Concerning this clone itself: This sample includes further DNA sequences coding for the same CDR3. V and J are TRBV7-3 and TRBJ2-5; D remains ambiguous. The CDR3 totals 13 residues. The germline CDR1 and CDR2 sequences are SGHTA and FQGTGA. Trimming pared 2 bases from V and 3 bases from J, leaving 7 bases between. CDR3: CASSLRREETQYF. CDR3 coding DNA: TGTGCCAGCAGCTTACGGAGAGAAGAGACCCAGTACTTC.

The V call is TRBV6-6, the J call TRBJ1-3; D gene uncertain. V was clipped by 0 bases and J by 0 bases, with 6 bases between them. The CDR3 spans 15 residues. Germline V CDR1 and CDR2: MNHNY, SVGAGI (reference sequence). Written as DNA, the CDR3 is TGTGCCAGCAGTTACTCGGGTCACTCTGGAAACACCATATATTTT. Protein sequence: CASSYSGHSGNTIYF.

The chain couples TRBV4-2 to TRBJ2-7, with 7 bases matching TRBD2. The ends lost 3 bases at V and 1 base at J; junction bases unmatched: 6. Germline V lookup: CDR1 LGHNA, CDR2 YNFKEQ. The CDR3 length is 15 residues. The CDR3 protein is CASSQGGTLSYEQYF. Here the CDR3 DNA reads TGTGCCAGCAGCCAGGGGGGGACCCTATCCTACGAGCAGTACTTC.

The V call is TRBV6-1, the J call TRBJ1-2; 9 bases match TRBD1. Germline values: CDR1 MNHNS, CDR2 SASEGT. CDR3 size: 16 residues. V was pared by 4 bases and J by 8 bases, with 14 bases of the junction left unmatched. This CDR3 is CASSVLGRTGGEGYTF. The CDR3 coding sequence is TGTGCCAGCAGTGTGCTTGGGAGAACAGGGGGCGAAGGCTACACCTTC.

The V gene is TRBV7-2, the J gene TRBJ2-5, with a tentative D call TRBD2 (6 bases). The CDR3 length is 16 residues. The germline V and J ends were trimmed by 5 bases and 7 bases, with 23 bases remaining between them. CDR1 is SGHTA, CDR2 FQGNSA, per germline. The CDR3 is CASSPPSRDSTTTQYF. The CDR3 bases are TGTGCCAGCAGCCCACCCAGTAGGGACTCTACCACGACCCAGTACTTC.

This clone was recorded once. V is TRBV7-9 and J is TRBJ2-1; 8 nucleotides agree with TRBD1. Germline V lookup: CDR1 SEHNR, CDR2 FQNEAQ (reference sequence). J lost 7 bases, V lost 2 bases, and 7 bases had no gene match. The CDR3 length is 15 residues. The CDR3 protein is CASSLWAGGWNEQFF. The CDR3, as DNA: TGTGCCAGCAGCTTATGGGCAGGGGGCTGGAATGAGCAGTTCTTC. Full variable domain (remainder filled in from reference TRBV7-9 and TRBJ2-1): DTGVSQNPRHKITKRGQNVTFRCDPISEHNRLYWYRQTLGQGPEFLTYFQNEAQLEKSRLLSDRFSAERPKGSFSTLEIQRTEQGDSAMYLCASSLWAGGWNEQFFGPGTRLTVL.

The CDR3 DNA reads as TGTGCCAGCAAGATAGGACTAGCGGGCCACTCCTACGAGCAGTACTTC. Translating gives CASKIGLAGHSYEQYF. This chain joins TRBV5-5 and TRBJ2-7, with 11 nucleotides matching TRBD2. Trimming cost V 6 bases and J 0 bases; bases outside gene matches: 8. The V gene's germline CDR1 is SGHKS and CDR2 YYEKEE (reference sequence). This CDR3 comprises 16 residues. Looking up the rest from reference TRBV5-5 and TRBJ2-7 gives the full variable domain: DAGVTQSPTHLIKTRGQQVTLRCSPISGHKSVSWYQQVLGQGPQFIFQYYEKEERGRGNFPDRFSARQFPNYSSELNVNALLLGDSALYLCASKIGLAGHSYEQYFGPGTRLTVT.

This chain links TRBV11-3 with TRBJ2-2; D is unresolved. Germline V gene data show CDR1 as SGHNT and CDR2 as YENEEA. V was trimmed by 0 bases and J by 8 bases, leaving 13 bases between them. This CDR3 is 15 amino acids long. The CDR3 loop is CASSLDSIMRGELFF. As DNA, the CDR3 is TGTGCCAGCAGCTTAGATTCAATAATGAGAGGGGAGCTGTTTTTT.

This chain joins TRBV5-4 and TRBJ2-6, with 8 bases matching TRBD1. The length of the CDR3 is 15 residues. Losses at the gene ends were 7 bases for V and 2 bases for J; bases not matched to a gene: 5. From germline, CDR1 is SGHNT and CDR2 YYREEE (reference sequence). This CDR3 reads CASDKDRAGANVLTF. The CDR3 DNA reads TGTGCCAGCGATAAGGACAGGGCTGGGGCCAACGTCCTGACTTTC.

J is TRBJ2-5 and V is TRBV5-8; TRBD2 agrees at 11 bases. CDR3 size: 18 residues. The J segment lost 2 bases and the V segment lost 0 bases, leaving 9 bases of the junction unmatched. Germline CDR1 is SGHTS and CDR2 is YDEGEE. The CDR3 protein is CASSLARTSGSTQETQYF. The CDR3 coding sequence is TGTGCCAGCAGCTTGGCCAGGACTAGCGGGTCCACACAAGAGACCCAGTACTTC.

This clone was observed a few times. V gene TRBV19 combines with J gene TRBJ1-5; D is possibly TRBD1 (6 bases). This CDR3 comprises 14 residues. Trimming removed 4 bases from V and 7 bases from J, with 14 bases in between. CDR1 and CDR2 from the germline V gene are LNHDA and SQIVND (reference sequence). The CDR3 DNA sequence: TGTGCCAGTAGTAGCGACAGGAACATACAGCCCCAGCATTTT. Residues: CASSSDRNIQPQHF.

The chain recombines TRBV5-6 with TRBJ1-1, with D unclear. Trimming left V 4 bases short and J 10 bases short, with 17 bases between. Germline CDR1 is SGHDT and CDR2 is YYEEEE. There are 13 residues in the CDR3. The CDR3 is CASSIGPPAGAFF. In DNA form, the CDR3 reads TGTGCCAGCAGCATCGGACCCCCTGCTGGAGCTTTCTTT.